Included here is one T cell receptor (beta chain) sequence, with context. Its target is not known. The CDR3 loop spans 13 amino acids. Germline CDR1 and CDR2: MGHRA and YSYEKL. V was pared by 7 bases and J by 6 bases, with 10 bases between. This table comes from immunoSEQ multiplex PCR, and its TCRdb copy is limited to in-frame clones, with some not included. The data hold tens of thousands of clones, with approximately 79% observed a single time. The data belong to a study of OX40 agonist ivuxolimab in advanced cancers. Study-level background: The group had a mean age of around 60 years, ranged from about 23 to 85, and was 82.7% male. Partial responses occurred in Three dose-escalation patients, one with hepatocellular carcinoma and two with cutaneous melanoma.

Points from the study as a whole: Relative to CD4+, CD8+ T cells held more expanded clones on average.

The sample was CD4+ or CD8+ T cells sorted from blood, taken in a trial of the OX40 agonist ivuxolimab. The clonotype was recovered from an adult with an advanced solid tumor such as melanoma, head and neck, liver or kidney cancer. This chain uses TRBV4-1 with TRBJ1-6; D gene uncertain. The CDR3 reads CASTRVGNSPLHF. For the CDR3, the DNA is TGCGCCAGCACTAGGGTTGGTAATTCACCCCTCCACTTT.